A single sample gave rise to the 21 T cell receptor beta chains below, sequenced in a study of blood T cell repertoires in COVID-19 (dated by TCRdb to 2020 to 2021). Library preparation used the immunoSEQ multiplex PCR assay. In TCRdb, the immuneACCESS table is reduced to in-frame sequences with V and J assigned. These tables do not hold every clone; where another copy was compared, an unresolved V gene accounts for under half, and the others remain unexplained. This sample comprises about 150,000 clones, roughly 80% of them detected only once. Of the sample, over 10% is held by the ten largest clones. The material sequenced was peripheral blood. Every receptor here comes from a woman aged 60-75 years with COVID-19, enrolled during active disease.

J is TRBJ1-1 and V is TRBV9; D call uncertain. The CDR3 is 13 amino acids. Germline lookup yields CDR1 SGDLS and CDR2 YYNGEE. Trimming removed 2 bases at V and 3 bases at J, with 8 bases between. Here the CDR3 reads CASSVDIYTEAFF. The DNA for the CDR3 is TGTGCCAGCAGCGTTGACATCTACACTGAAGCTTTCTTT.

The J gene is TRBJ2-1, the V gene TRBV4-1; maybe TRBD2 (5 bases). The CDR3 sequence is 17 residues long. Germline loops: CDR1 MGHRA, CDR2 YSYEKL. V was clipped by 1 base and J by 4 bases, with 17 bases between them. This chain's CDR3 is CASSQVGLAARYNEQFF. In nucleotides, the CDR3 is TGCGCCAGCAGCCAAGTAGGGCTAGCAGCCCGATACAATGAGCAGTTCTTC.

The V and J genes are TRBV9 and TRBJ2-2; 10 nucleotides align to TRBD2. V was clipped by 4 bases and J by 5 bases; unmatched bases: 11. Germline values: CDR1 SGDLS, CDR2 YYNGEE. The CDR3 runs to 17 residues. CDR3 residues: CASSRPGASGRTGELFF. DNA for the CDR3: TGTGCCAGCAGCCGACCCGGGGCTAGCGGGAGAACCGGGGAGCTGTTTTTT.

This chain connects TRBV2 to TRBJ2-5, with 9 bases fitting TRBD1. Looked up from germline, CDR1 is SNHLY and CDR2 is FYNNEI. J gave up 0 bases and V 8 bases, and 7 bases lay outside the gene matches. This CDR3 has 15 amino acids. CDR3 protein: CASRRTGADQETQYF. CDR3 coding DNA: TGTGCCAGCCGGAGGACAGGGGCCGACCAAGAGACCCAGTACTTC.

This chain joins TRBV29-1 and TRBJ1-2; no reliable D call. CDR3 length: 11 amino acids. The V gene lost 4 bases and the J gene lost 5 bases, with 8 bases spanning the gap. Germline values: CDR1 SQVTM, CDR2 ANQGSEA. The CDR3 nucleotides are TGCAGCGTTGTAGTCGGGTATGGCTACACCTTC. Its protein is CSVVVGYGYTF.

A remark on this clone: Other DNA sequences in the sample encode the same CDR3. The chain employs TRBV6-5 and TRBJ1-4; TRBD1 is a possible D gene (6 bases). The CDR3 covers 14 residues. Germline lookup yields CDR1 MNHEY and CDR2 SVGAGI. The V and J ends lost 2 bases and 7 bases respectively, with 11 bases between them. In nucleotides, the CDR3 is TGTGCCAGCAGTTACAGGGGGAGAGGTGAAAAACTGTTTTTT. Protein product: CASSYRGRGEKLFF.

The chain couples TRBV5-6 to TRBJ2-5; D gene unclear. Germline loops: CDR1 SGHDT, CDR2 YYEEEE. This CDR3 is 12 amino acids long. V dropped 0 bases and J dropped 5 bases, with 5 bases sitting between them. CDR3: CASSLVGETQYF. The CDR3 nucleotides are TGTGCCAGCAGCTTGGTCGGGGAGACCCAGTACTTC.

Points on this clone: In the same sample, other DNA sequences code for this CDR3. The chain employs TRBV14 and TRBJ2-7; 10 nucleotides agree with TRBD1. Per the germline V gene, CDR1 is SGHDN and CDR2 is FVKESK. The J segment lost 3 bases and the V segment lost 6 bases, leaving 5 bases of the junction unmatched. This CDR3 spans 14 amino acids. CDR3 bases: TGTGCCAGCAGTCAATGGACAGGGGGCTACGAGCAGTACGTC. This encodes CASSQWTGGYEQYV.

This clone was counted once. The chain joins TRBV2 to TRBJ2-4; 10 bases map to TRBD2. The J segment lost 5 bases and the V segment lost 2 bases, leaving 12 bases of the junction unmatched. The germline V gene has CDR1 SNHLY and CDR2 FYNNEI. The CDR3 consists of 18 residues. Written as DNA, the CDR3 is TGTGCCAGCAGTGAAAGAGAAGGAGCGGGGGGGCTCGAAAACATTCAGTACTTC. Translating gives CASSEREGAGGLENIQYF.

The chain combines TRBV4-1 with TRBJ1-1, with 9 bases that match TRBD1. Germline V gene lookup returns CDR1 MGHRA and CDR2 YSYEKL. The CDR3 runs to 14 residues. Losses at the gene ends were 7 bases for V and 4 bases for J; bases not matched to a gene: 7. The CDR3 loop is CASTTGTGSTEAFF. DNA of the CDR3: TGCGCCAGCACCACGGGGACAGGGAGCACTGAAGCTTTCTTT.

This chain connects TRBV9 to TRBJ1-2; 10 nucleotides agree with TRBD1. V lost 3 bases and J lost 5; bases outside the gene matches: 7. The CDR3 extends over 15 amino acids. The germline CDR1 and CDR2 sequences are SGDLS and YYNGEE. The CDR3 is CASSAEDRGVYGYTF. CDR3 nucleotide sequence: TGTGCCAGCAGCGCTGAGGACAGGGGGGTTTATGGCTACACCTTC.

The rearrangement uses TRBV20-1 and TRBJ1-2; TRBD1 might be the D (6 bases). V was shortened by 3 bases and J by 7 bases, with 15 bases between the two germline ends. There are 13 residues in the CDR3. From germline, CDR1 is DFQATT and CDR2 SNEGSKA (reference sequence). The CDR3 DNA reads as TGCAGTGCTAGTGGGCAGGGGAAAGGTGGCTACACCTTC. Translated, it gives CSASGQGKGGYTF.

This clone appeared a single time. The V and J genes are TRBV7-9 and TRBJ2-7; 8 bases match TRBD1. V trimming: 2 bases; J trimming: 7 bases; junction bases outside the gene matches: 7. Germline CDR1 SEHNR, CDR2 FQNEAQ (reference sequence). The CDR3 runs to 14 residues. CDR3 in DNA: TGTGCCAGCAGCTTACGGGGACAGGAGGGGGAGCAGTACGTC. Amino acid sequence: CASSLRGQEGEQYV.

This clone has just one count. The chain uses TRBV3-1 (or the pseudogene TRBV3-2) and TRBJ1-2; 8 nucleotides align to TRBD1. The trim removed 7 bases at V and 7 bases at J, leaving 11 bases unmatched. Germline V CDR1 and CDR2: LGHDT, YNNKEL (reference sequence). This CDR3 region has 14 residues. The CDR3 nucleotides read TGTGCCAGCAATCAACTGGGACAGGCCTCTGGCTACACCTTC. Protein sequence: CASNQLGQASGYTF.

The chain links TRBV5-6 to TRBJ1-2, with 8 bases fitting TRBD1. CDR1 SGHDT and CDR2 YYEEEE come from the germline V gene. The CDR3 is made up of 14 amino acids. The V and J ends lost 3 bases and 1 base, in that order; junction bases with no gene match: 2. CDR3 DNA sequence: TGTGCCAGCAGCTGGACAGGGCTTAACTATGGCTACACCTTC. It yields the protein CASSWTGLNYGYTF.

This chain uses TRBV18 with TRBJ1-2; weak D call: TRBD1 (6 bases). The CDR3 loop spans 15 amino acids. Between the trimmed V and J ends, which lost 4 bases and 0 bases, there was a span of 12 bases. The germline CDR1 and CDR2 sequences are KGHSH and LQKENI. The CDR3 bases are TGTGCCAGCTCACGACAGGAACGAGCTAACTATGGCTACACCTTC. Its translation is CASSRQERANYGYTF.

This chain connects TRBV7-8 to TRBJ2-5; 9 nucleotides agree with TRBD1. The CDR3 runs 14 residues. CDR1 and CDR2 from the germline V gene are SGHVS and FQNEAQ. Trimming at V came to 5 bases and at J to 5 bases, leaving 6 bases not matched to a gene. The CDR3 nucleotides read TGTGCCAGCAGCCAACAGGGGGCTGAGGAGACCCAGTACTTC. Translating it yields CASSQQGAEETQYF.

This clone was recorded once. The chain couples TRBV11-3 to TRBJ2-1; D perhaps matches TRBD2 (5 bases). Germline-derived CDR1 and CDR2 are SGHNT and YENEEA. The CDR3 extends over 13 amino acids. Trimming cost V 5 bases and J 9 bases, with 14 bases left between them. CDR3 protein: CASSPSWAREQFF. The CDR3 DNA reads TGTGCCAGCAGCCCTAGCTGGGCCCGTGAGCAGTTCTTC.

The J gene is TRBJ2-2, the V gene TRBV6-6; 7 bases are a match to TRBD1. With V trimmed by 6 bases and J by 3 bases, 10 bases remained unmatched. Germline V gives CDR1 MNHNY, CDR2 SVGAGI (reference sequence). CDR3 size: 16 residues. In nucleotides, the CDR3 is TGTGCCAGCAGCGATCTACGACAGGGTGACACCGGGGAGCTGTTTTTT. Its protein product is CASSDLRQGDTGELFF.

V usage is TRBV11-3 and J usage is TRBJ1-1; a weak D match, TRBD1 (5 bases). V shed 5 bases and J shed 13 bases, with 17 bases lying between them. The CDR3 sequence is 12 residues long. CDR1 and CDR2 (germline): SGHNT, YENEEA. This chain's CDR3 is CASSANSGGVFF. CDR3 nucleotide sequence: TGTGCCAGCAGCGCCAACTCCGGAGGGGTTTTCTTT.

The chain couples TRBV5-1 to TRBJ2-5; 8 positions agree with TRBD2. V shed 5 bases and J 1 base; nucleotides not matched to a gene: 7. CDR1 and CDR2 (germline): SGHRS, YFSETQ. This CDR3 has 15 amino acids. The CDR3 nucleotides are TGCGCCAGCAGGCTGACCGGGACTAGCCAAGAGACCCAGTACTTC. Translation gives CASRLTGTSQETQYF.